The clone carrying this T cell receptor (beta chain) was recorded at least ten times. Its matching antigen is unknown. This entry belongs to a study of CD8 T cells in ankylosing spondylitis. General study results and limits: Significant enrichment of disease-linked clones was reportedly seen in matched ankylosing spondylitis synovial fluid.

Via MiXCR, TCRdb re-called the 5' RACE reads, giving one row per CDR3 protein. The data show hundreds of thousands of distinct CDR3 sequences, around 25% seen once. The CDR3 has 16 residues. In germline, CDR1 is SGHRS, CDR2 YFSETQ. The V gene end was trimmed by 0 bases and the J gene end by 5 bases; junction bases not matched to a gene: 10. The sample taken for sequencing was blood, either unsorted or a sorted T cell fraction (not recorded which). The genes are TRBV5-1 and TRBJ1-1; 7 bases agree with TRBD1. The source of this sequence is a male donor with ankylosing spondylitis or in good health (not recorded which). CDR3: CASSLGGHQQGTEAFF. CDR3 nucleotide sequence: TGCGCCAGCAGCTTGGGGGGGCACCAACAGGGGACTGAAGCTTTCTTT.